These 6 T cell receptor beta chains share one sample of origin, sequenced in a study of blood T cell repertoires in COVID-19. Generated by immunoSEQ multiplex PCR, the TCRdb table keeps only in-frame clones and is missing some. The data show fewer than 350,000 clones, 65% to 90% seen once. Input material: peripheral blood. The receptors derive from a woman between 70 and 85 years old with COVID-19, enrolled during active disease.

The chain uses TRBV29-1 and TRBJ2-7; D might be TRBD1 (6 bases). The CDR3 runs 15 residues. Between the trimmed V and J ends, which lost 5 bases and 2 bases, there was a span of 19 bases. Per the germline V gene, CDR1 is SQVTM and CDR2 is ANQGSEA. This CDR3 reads CSVYTGFTGTYEQYF. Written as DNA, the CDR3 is TGCAGCGTTTACACGGGATTTACAGGGACCTACGAGCAGTACTTC.

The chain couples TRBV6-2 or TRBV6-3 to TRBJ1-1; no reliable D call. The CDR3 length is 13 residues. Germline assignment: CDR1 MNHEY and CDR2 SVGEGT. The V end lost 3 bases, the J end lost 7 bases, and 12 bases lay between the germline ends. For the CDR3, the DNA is TGTGCCAGCAGTTATGGGCATGCTAATGAAGCTTTCTTT. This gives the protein CASSYGHANEAFF.

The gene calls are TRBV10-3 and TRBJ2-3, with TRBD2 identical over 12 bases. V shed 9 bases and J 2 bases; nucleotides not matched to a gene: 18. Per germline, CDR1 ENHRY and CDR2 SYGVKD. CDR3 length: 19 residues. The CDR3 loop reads CAMGQGILAGGGSTDTQYF. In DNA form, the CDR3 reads TGTGCCATGGGACAGGGAATACTAGCGGGGGGCGGCTCCACAGATACGCAGTATTTT.

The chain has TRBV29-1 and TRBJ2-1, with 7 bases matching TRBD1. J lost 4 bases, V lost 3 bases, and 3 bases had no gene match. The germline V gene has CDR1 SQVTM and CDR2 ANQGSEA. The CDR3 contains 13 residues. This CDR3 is CSVEGQYYNEQFF. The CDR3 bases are TGCAGCGTTGAGGGACAGTATTACAATGAGCAGTTCTTC.

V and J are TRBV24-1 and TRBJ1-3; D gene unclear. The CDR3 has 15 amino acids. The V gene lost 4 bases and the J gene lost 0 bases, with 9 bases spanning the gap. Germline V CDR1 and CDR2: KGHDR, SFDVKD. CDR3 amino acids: CATSDPEVSGNTIYF. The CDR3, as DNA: TGTGCCACCAGTGACCCCGAGGTCTCTGGAAACACCATATATTTT.

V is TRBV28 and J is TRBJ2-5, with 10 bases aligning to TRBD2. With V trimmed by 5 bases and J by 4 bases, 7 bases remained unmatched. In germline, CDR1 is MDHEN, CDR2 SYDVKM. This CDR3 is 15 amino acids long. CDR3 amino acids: CASSPGLAGVETQYF. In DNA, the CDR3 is TGTGCCAGCAGTCCGGGTCTAGCGGGGGTAGAGACCCAGTACTTC.